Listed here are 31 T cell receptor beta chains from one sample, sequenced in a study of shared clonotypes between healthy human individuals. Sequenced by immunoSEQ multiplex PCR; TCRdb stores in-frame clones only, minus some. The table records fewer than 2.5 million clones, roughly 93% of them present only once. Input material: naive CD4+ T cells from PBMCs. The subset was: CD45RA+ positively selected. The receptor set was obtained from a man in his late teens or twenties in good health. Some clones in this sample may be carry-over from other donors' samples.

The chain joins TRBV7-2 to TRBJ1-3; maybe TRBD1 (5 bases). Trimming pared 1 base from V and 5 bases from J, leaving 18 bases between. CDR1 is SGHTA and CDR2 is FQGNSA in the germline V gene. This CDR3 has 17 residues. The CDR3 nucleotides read TGTGCCAGCAGCTTAGAGGCAAGGACACGACTTAGAAACACCATATATTTT. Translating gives CASSLEARTRLRNTIYF.

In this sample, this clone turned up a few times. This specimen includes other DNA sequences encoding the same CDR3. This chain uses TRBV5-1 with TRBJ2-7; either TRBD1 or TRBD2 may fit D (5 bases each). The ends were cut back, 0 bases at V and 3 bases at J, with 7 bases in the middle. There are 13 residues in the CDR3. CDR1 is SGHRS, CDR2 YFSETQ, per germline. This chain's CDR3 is CASSLVGGYEQYF. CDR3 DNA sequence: TGCGCCAGCAGCTTGGTTGGGGGCTACGAGCAGTACTTC.

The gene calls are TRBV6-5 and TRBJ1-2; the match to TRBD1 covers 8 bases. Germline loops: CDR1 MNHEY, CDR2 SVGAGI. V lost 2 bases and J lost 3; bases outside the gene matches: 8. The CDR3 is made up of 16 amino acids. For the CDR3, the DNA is TGTGCCAGCAGTTACAGCGGGACAGGAGATTACTATGGCTACACCTTC. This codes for CASSYSGTGDYYGYTF.

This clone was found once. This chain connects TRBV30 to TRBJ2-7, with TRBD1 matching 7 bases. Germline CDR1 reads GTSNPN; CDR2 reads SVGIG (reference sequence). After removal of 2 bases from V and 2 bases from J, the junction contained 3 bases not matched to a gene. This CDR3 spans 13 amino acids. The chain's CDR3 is CAWSTGATYEQYF. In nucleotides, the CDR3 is TGTGCCTGGAGTACAGGGGCCACCTACGAGCAGTACTTC.

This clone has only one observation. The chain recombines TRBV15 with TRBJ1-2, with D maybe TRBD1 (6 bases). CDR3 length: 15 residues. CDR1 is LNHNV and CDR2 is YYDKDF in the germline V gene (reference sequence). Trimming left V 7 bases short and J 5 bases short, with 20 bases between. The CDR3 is CATTGGADRVYGYTF. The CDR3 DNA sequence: TGTGCCACCACCGGGGGGGCGGACCGAGTTTATGGCTACACCTTC.

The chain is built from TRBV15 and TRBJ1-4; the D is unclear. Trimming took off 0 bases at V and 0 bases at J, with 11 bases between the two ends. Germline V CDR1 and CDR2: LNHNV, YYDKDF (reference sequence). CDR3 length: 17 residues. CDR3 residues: CATSREARTATNEKLFF. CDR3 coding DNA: TGTGCCACCAGCAGAGAGGCCCGCACGGCAACTAATGAAAAACTGTTTTTT.

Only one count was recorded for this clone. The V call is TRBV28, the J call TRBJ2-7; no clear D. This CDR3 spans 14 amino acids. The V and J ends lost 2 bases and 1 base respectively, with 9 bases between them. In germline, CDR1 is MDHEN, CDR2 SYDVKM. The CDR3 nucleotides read TGTGCCAGCAGTTTAACGGTCAAATCCTACGAGCAGTACTTC. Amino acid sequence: CASSLTVKSYEQYF. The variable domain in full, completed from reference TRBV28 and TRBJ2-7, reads DVKVTQSSRYLVKRTGEKVFLECVQDMDHENMFWYRQDPGLGLRLIYFSYDVKMKEKGDIPEGYSVSREKKERFSLILESASTNQTSMYLCASSLTVKSYEQYFGPGTRLTVT.

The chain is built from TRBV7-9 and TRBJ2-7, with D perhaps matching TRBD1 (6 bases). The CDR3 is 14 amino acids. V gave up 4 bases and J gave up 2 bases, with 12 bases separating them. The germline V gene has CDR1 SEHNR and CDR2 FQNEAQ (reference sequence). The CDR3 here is CASSSSDRPYEQYF. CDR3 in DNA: TGTGCCAGCAGCTCCTCGGACAGACCCTACGAGCAGTACTTC.

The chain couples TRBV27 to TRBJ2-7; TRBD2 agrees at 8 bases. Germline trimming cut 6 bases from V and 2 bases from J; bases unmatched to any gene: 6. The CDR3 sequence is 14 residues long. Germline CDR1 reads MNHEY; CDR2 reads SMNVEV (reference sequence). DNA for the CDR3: TGTGCCAGCAGCACGGGGGGGCCTGCCTACGAGCAGTACTTC. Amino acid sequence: CASSTGGPAYEQYF.

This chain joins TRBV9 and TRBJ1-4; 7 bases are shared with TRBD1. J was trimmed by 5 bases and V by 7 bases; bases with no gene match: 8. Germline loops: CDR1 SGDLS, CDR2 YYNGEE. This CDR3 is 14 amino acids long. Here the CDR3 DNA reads TGTGCCAGCGGACCGACAGGGTTAAATGAAAAACTGTTTTTT. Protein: CASGPTGLNEKLFF.

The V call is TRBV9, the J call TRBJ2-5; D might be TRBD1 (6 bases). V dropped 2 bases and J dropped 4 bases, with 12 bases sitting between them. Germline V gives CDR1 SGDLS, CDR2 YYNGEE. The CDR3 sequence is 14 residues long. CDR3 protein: CASSVGTSPETQYF. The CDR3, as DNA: TGTGCCAGCAGCGTCGGGACATCTCCAGAGACCCAGTACTTC. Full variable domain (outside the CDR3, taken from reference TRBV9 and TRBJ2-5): DSGVTQTPKHLITATGQRVTLRCSPRSGDLSVYWYQQSLDQGLQFLIQYYNGEERAKGNILERFSAQQFPDLHSELNLSSLELGDSALYFCASSVGTSPETQYFGPGTRLLVL.

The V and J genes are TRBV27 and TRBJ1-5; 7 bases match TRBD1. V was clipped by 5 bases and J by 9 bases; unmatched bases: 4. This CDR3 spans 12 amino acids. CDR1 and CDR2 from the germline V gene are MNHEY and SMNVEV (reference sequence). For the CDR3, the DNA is TGTGCCAGCAGTGGCAGGGGGTTGCCCCAGCATTTT. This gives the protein CASSGRGLPQHF.

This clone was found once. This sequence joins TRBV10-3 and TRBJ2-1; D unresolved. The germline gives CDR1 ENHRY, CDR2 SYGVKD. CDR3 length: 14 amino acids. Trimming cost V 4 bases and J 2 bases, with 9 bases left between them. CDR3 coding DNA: TGTGCCATCAGTGGGGCAGTGACCTACAATGAGCAGTTCTTC. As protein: CAISGAVTYNEQFF.

The CDR3 loop reads CASSPTTGGGNEKLFF. The CDR3, as DNA: TGTGCCAGCAGTCCTACGACAGGGGGGGGTAATGAAAAACTGTTTTTT. The chain combines TRBV28 with TRBJ1-4; 9 bases map to TRBD1. The length of the CDR3 is 16 residues. CDR1 and CDR2 from the germline V gene are MDHEN and SYDVKM. J lost 4 bases, V lost 5 bases, and 8 bases had no gene match.

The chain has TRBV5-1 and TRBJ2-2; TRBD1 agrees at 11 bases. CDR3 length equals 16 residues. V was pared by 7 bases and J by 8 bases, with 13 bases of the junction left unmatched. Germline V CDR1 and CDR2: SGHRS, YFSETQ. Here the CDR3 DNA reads TGCGCCAGCCAATCCACAGGGACAGGGGGTTCTGGGGAGCTGTTTTTT. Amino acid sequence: CASQSTGTGGSGELFF.

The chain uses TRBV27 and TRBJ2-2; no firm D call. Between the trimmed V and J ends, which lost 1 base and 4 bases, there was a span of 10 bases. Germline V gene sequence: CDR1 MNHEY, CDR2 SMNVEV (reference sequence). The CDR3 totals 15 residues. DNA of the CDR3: TGTGCCAGCAGTTTATATCCTCCCGGCACCGGGGAGCTGTTTTTT. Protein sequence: CASSLYPPGTGELFF.

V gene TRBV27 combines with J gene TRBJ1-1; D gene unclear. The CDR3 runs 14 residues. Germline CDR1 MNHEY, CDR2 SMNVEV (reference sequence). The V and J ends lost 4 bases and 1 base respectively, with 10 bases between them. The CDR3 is CASSSPLRNTEAFF. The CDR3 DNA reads TGTGCCAGCAGTTCCCCCCTCAGGAACACTGAAGCTTTCTTT.

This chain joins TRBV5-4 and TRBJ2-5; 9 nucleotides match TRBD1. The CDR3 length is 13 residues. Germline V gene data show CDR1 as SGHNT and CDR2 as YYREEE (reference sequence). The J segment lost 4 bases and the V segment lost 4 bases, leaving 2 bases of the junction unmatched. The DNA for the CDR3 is TGTGCCAGCAGCACGGACAGGGGAGAGACCCAGTACTTC. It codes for CASSTDRGETQYF.

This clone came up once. The CDR3 DNA reads as TGTGCCAGTAGTATAGCCCGTATAGCTAACACTGAAGCTTTCTTT. This sequence encodes CASSIARIANTEAFF. The chain is built from TRBV19 and TRBJ1-1; D ambiguous. The germline V gene encodes CDR1 LNHDA and CDR2 SQIVND (reference sequence). V dropped 1 base and J dropped 2 bases, with 11 bases sitting between them. CDR3 size: 15 residues.

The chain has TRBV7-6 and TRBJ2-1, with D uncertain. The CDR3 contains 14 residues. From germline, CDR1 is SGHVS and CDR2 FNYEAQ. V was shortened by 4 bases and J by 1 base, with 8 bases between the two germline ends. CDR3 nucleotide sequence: TGTGCCAGCAGCTCGGTATGGTCCTACAATGAGCAGTTCTTC. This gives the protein CASSSVWSYNEQFF.

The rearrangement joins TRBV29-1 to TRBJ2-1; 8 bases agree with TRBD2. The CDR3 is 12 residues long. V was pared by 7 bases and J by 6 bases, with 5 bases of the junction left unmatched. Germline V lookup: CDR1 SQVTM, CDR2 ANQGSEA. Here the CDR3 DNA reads TGCAGCGAAGCGGGAGAGGGCAATGAGCAGTTCTTC. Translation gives CSEAGEGNEQFF.

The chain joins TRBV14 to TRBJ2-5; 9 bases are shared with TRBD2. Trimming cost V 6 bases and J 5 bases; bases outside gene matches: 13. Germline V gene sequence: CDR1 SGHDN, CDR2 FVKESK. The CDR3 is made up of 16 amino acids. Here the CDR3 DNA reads TGTGCCAGCAGTATCCTAGCGGGGTTGGGCGCGGAGACCCAGTACTTC. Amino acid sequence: CASSILAGLGAETQYF. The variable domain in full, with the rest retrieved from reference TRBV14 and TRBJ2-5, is EAGVTQFPSHSVIEKGQTVTLRCDPISGHDNLYWYRRVMGKEIKFLLHFVKESKQDESGMPNNRFLAERTGGTYSTLKVQPAELEDSGVYFCASSILAGLGAETQYFGPGTRLLVL.

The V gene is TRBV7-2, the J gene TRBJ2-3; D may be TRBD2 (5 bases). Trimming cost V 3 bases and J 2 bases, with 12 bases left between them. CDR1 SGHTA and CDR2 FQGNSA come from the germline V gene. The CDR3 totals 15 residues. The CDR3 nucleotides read TGTGCCAGCAGCTTGGTCCAGCGGAACACAGATACGCAGTATTTT. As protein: CASSLVQRNTDTQYF.

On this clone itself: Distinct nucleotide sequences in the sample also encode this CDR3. In DNA form, the CDR3 reads TGTGCCAGCAGCTTAACCGTAACCGGGGAGCTGTTTTTT. This translates into CASSLTVTGELFF. This chain joins TRBV7-3 and TRBJ2-2; no definite D call. Germline V gene data show CDR1 as SGHTA and CDR2 as FQGTGA. Between the trimmed V and J ends, which lost 0 bases and 5 bases, there was a span of 4 bases. CDR3 length: 13 residues.

For the CDR3, the DNA is TGCGCCAGCAGCTTGGGTGGGACAGGAACATCACCGTCCTACGAGCAGTACTTC. Protein: CASSLGGTGTSPSYEQYF. This rearrangement joins TRBV5-1 to TRBJ2-7, with 8 bases aligning to TRBD1. With 0 bases clipped from V and 1 base from J, the junction kept 12 bases outside the gene matches. CDR3 size: 18 residues. Germline CDR1 SGHRS, CDR2 YFSETQ.

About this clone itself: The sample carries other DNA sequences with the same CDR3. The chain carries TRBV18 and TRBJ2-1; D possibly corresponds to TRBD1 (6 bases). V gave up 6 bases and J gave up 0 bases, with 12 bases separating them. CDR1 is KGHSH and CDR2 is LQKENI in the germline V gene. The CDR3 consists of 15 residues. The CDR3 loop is CASSPGQSSYNEQFF. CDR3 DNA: TGTGCCAGCTCCCCCGGACAGAGCTCCTACAATGAGCAGTTCTTC.

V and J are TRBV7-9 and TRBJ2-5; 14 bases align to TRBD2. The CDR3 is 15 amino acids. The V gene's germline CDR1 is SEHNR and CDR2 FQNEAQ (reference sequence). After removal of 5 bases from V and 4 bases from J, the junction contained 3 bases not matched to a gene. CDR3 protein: CASSPGTSGRETQYF. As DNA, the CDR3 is TGTGCCAGCAGCCCCGGGACTAGCGGGAGAGAGACCCAGTACTTC. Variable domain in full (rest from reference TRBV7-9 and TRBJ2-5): DTGVSQNPRHKITKRGQNVTFRCDPISEHNRLYWYRQTLGQGPEFLTYFQNEAQLEKSRLLSDRFSAERPKGSFSTLEIQRTEQGDSAMYLCASSPGTSGRETQYFGPGTRLLVL.

CDR3 bases: TGCGCCAGCAGCCCCCGTGGGCAGAGCACAGATACGCAGTATTTT. Protein product: CASSPRGQSTDTQYF. The chain couples TRBV5-1 to TRBJ2-3; D gene ambiguous. This CDR3 is built from 15 residues. Trimming shortened V by 4 bases and J by 0 bases, and 12 bases separated the two germline ends. Germline-derived CDR1 and CDR2 are SGHRS and YFSETQ.

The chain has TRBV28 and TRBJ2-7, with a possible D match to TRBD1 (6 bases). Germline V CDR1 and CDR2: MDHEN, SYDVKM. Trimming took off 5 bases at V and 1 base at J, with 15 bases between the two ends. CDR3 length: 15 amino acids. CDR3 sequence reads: CASSPPGTISYEQYF. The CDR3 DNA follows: TGTGCCAGCAGTCCCCCTGGGACAATTTCCTACGAGCAGTACTTC. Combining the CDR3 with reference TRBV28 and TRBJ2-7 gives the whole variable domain DVKVTQSSRYLVKRTGEKVFLECVQDMDHENMFWYRQDPGLGLRLIYFSYDVKMKEKGDIPEGYSVSREKKERFSLILESASTNQTSMYLCASSPPGTISYEQYFGPGTRLTVT.

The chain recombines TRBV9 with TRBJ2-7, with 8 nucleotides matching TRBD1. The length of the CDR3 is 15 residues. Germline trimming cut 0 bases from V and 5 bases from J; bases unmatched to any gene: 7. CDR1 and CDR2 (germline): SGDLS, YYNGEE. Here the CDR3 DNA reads TGTGCCAGCAGCGTAGGGACAGGGTCCCGCCACGAGCAGTACTTC. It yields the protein CASSVGTGSRHEQYF.

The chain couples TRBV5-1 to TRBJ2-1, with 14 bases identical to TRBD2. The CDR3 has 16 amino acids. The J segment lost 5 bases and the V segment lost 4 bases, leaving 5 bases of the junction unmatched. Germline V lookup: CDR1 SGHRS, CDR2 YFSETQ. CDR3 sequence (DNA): TGCGCCAGCAGCCGAGGGACTAGCGGGGGTAACAATGAGCAGTTCTTC. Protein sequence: CASSRGTSGGNNEQFF.